This TCR beta chain is drawn from a study of cytomegalovirus exposure and HLA in healthy donors. The overall study: Out of about 179 million T cells, an earlier analysis found more than 95 million unique TCR beta sequences in total. Points from the study as a whole: Both high specificity and high sensitivity reportedly marked the classifier's diagnosis of cytomegalovirus status. The authors later linked a missense DCLRE1C variant to TCR beta V- and J-gene trimming. Certain sequence variants were highly shared and formed a cluster, and this cluster was likely a sequencing artifact.

With respect to this clone: Its antigen is undetermined.

The PCR employed 60 Vbeta primers together with 13 Jbeta primers. The repertoire was sequenced with immunoSEQ multiplex PCR; TCRdb's copy has only in-frame clones and lacks some. The sample includes 110,000 or so clones, approximately 77% seen only once; the top ten take roughly 4.5%. The V gene's germline CDR1 is SGHTA and CDR2 FQGNSA. V gave up 3 bases and J gave up 7 bases; unmatched junction bases: 2. The CDR3 is 13 residues long. The TCR originated in a middle-aged man in good health and CMV-seropositive. Specimen: PBMCs. This sequence joins TRBV7-2 and TRBJ2-1, with 8 bases lining up with TRBD2. The CDR3 is CASSFAGGNEQFF. The CDR3 DNA reads as TGTGCCAGCAGCTTTGCGGGAGGAAATGAGCAGTTCTTC.